This TCR beta chain was profiled in a study of T cells after yellow fever vaccination. Overall study: When fractions had low cell numbers, they were prepared with SMART-Seq v4 Ultra Low Input. Study observations and caveats: Just a small share of clonotypes turned up in the CD4 compartment as well as the CD8 compartment. Researchers report a weaker secondary response that nonetheless peaked faster, day 5 versus 15.

As to this clonotype: Its antigen is as yet unknown.

One entry per CDR3 protein results from TCRdb running MiXCR on the 5' RACE reads. The repertoire includes about 580,000 distinct CDR3 sequences, roughly a sixth of them detected once, and approximately 15% sits in the top ten. The germline V and J ends were trimmed by 7 bases and 0 bases, with 16 bases remaining between them. Germline-derived CDR1 and CDR2 are MGHDK and SYGVNS. The CDR3 consists of 15 residues. The chain combines TRBV25-1 with TRBJ2-7; D is unclear. The receptor was derived from a man between 18 and 35 years old who received the YFV17D yellow fever vaccine. This specimen was PBMCs, taken less than 6 days after the first yellow fever vaccination. CDR3 coding DNA: TGTGCCAGCACCCCAGGCGCGCCACACTCCTACGAGCAGTACGTC. It yields the protein CASTPGAPHSYEQYV.